This TCR beta chain was captured by sequencing in a study of blood T cell repertoires in COVID-19. Study summary: Acute and convalescent COVID-19 specimens originated in the United States, Italy and Spain. From T cells, B-cell-depleted T cells, or PBMCs came the material, which was cDNA or gDNA.

Repertoires were generated with immunoSEQ multiplex PCR, while TCRdb's copy carries only in-frame clones and drops some. The sample gives fewer than 250,000 clones, over 80% of which show up once; 6.8% is in the top ten. In terms of age and location, participants ranged from roughly 18 to 90 years and lived in approximately 24 US areas. Grouping used clinical history reported by participants in a survey and questionnaire. Germline lookup yields CDR1 SGHRS and CDR2 YFSETQ. V shed 2 bases, J shed 5 bases, and the junction held 10 bases outside the gene matches. There are 16 residues in the CDR3. This sequence joins TRBV5-1 and TRBJ2-5; the match to TRBD1 covers 9 bases. This sequence was found in a woman aged 40 to 50 who had recovered from COVID-19. Sequencing input: PBMCs or T cells enriched from blood (not recorded which). Here the CDR3 reads CASSLRTGQGQETQYF. CDR3 coding DNA: TGCGCCAGCAGCTTAAGGACAGGACAGGGGCAGGAGACCCAGTACTTC.